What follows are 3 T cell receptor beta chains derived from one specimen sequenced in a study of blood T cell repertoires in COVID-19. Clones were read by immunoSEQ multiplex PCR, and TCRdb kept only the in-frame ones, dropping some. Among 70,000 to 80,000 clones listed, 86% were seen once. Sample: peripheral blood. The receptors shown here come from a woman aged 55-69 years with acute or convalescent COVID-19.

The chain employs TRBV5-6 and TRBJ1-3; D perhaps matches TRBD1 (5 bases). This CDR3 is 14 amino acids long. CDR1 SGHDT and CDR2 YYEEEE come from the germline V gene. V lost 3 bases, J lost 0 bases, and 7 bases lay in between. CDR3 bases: TGTGCCAGCAGCTGGACATACTCTGGAAACACCATATATTTT. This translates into CASSWTYSGNTIYF.

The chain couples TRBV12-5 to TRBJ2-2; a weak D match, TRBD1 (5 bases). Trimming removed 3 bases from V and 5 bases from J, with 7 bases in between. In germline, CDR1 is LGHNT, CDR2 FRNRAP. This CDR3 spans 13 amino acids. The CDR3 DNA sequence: TGTGCTAGTGGTTTTCCAGGGACCGGGGAGCTGTTTTTT. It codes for CASGFPGTGELFF.

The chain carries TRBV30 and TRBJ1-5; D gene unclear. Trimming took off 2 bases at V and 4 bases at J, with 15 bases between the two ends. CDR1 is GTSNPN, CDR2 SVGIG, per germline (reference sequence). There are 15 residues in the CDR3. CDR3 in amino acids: CAWSSARSGNQPQHF. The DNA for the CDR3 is TGTGCCTGGAGTAGCGCGAGGTCGGGTAATCAGCCCCAGCATTTT.